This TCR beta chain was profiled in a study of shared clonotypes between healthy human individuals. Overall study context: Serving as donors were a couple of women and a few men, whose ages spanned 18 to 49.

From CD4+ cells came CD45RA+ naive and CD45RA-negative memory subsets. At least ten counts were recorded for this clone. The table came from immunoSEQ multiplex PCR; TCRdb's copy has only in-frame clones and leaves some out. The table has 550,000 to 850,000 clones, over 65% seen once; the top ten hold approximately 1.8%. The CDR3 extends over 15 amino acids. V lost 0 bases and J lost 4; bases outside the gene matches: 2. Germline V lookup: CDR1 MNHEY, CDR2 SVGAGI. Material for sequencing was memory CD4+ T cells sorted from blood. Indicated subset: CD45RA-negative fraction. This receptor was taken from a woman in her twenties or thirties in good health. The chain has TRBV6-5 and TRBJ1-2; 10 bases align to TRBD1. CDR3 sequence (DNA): TGTGCCAGCAGTTACTCGGGACAGGGGTTCTATGGCTACACCTTC. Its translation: CASSYSGQGFYGYTF.